A single sample gave rise to the 27 T cell receptor beta chains below, sequenced in a study of tumor and adjacent non-tumor tissue in lung cancer. The library came from three nested PCR rounds adapted from ARM-PCR protocols. MiXCR, applied by TCRdb to the multiplex PCR reads, yields one record per CDR3 protein. In the table there are 65,000 to 70,000 distinct CDR3 sequences, 55% to 70% of which are singletons. RNA was extracted from bulk tissue without any cell sorting. The sequenced sample consisted of lung tumor tissue. These receptors were collected from a man aged 50-59 years with non-small cell lung cancer.

A word on this clonotype: Just one base apart from a much larger clone, this may be a read error. The chain joins TRBV20-1 to TRBJ1-2; D ambiguous. With 0 bases removed from V and 14 bases from J, the gap between germline ends came to 19 bases. This CDR3 comprises 13 residues. Looked up from germline, CDR1 is DFQATT and CDR2 is SNEGSKA (reference sequence). CDR3 DNA sequence: TGCAGTGCTAGAGAGCCCGGGATAGGGATTGGGACCTTC. Amino acid sequence: CSAREPGIGIGTF.

This clonotype was observed many times. V gene TRBV29-1 combines with J gene TRBJ2-7; either TRBD1 or TRBD2 may supply D (6 bases each). From germline, CDR1 is SQVTM and CDR2 ANQGSEA. The CDR3 is 16 residues long. Trimming cost V 0 bases and J 0 bases, with 15 bases left between them. The CDR3 reads CSVEDGGQMGSYEQYF. CDR3 in DNA: TGCAGCGTTGAAGACGGGGGCCAAATGGGCTCCTACGAGCAGTACTTC.

With respect to this clonotype: A much more abundant neighbour one base away suggests this may be a read error. This chain joins TRBV28 and TRBJ2-7; 11 bases are a match to TRBD2. The germline V gene has CDR1 MDHEN and CDR2 SYDVKM. The CDR3 length is 16 residues. DNA of the CDR3: TGTGCCAACAGTGCCCCCGGGACTAGCGGACTCTACGAGCAGTACTTC. It codes for CANSAPGTSGLYEQYF. The complete variable domain, with remaining parts taken from reference TRBV28 and TRBJ2-7, reads DVKVTQSSRYLVKRTGEKVFLECVQDMDHENMFWYRQDPGLGLRLIYFSYDVKMKEKGDIPEGYSVSREKKERFSLILESASTNQTSMYLCANSAPGTSGLYEQYFGPGTRLTVT.

On this clonotype itself: The junction departs from the called germline gene at one end, perhaps through a read error. V gene TRBV28 combines with J gene TRBJ1-2; D gene uncertain. Germline CDR1 MDHEN, CDR2 SYDVKM. The CDR3 has 14 residues. CDR3 loop: CVSSFLRRSSGYTF. The CDR3 coding sequence is TGTGTCAGCAGTTTCCTTCGACGAAGCTCGGGCTACACCTTC.

Details on this clonotype: Just one base apart from a much larger clone, this may be a read error. This rearrangement joins TRBV5-4 to TRBJ2-7; D perhaps matches TRBD2 (6 bases). Germline V gene sequence: CDR1 SGHNT, CDR2 YYREEE (reference sequence). The CDR3 contains 15 residues. CDR3: CTSSGIEGLSYEQYF. DNA for the CDR3: TGTACCAGCAGCGGTATTGAGGGACTTTCCTACGAGCAGTACTTC.

The genes are TRBV11-2 and TRBJ2-1; 7 nucleotides line up with TRBD2. Germline V lookup: CDR1 SGHAT, CDR2 FQNNGV. The CDR3 length is 15 residues. J was trimmed by 6 bases and V by 5 bases; bases with no gene match: 10. The CDR3 spells CASSVLAGACNEQFF. The CDR3 region has the DNA TGTGCCAGCAGCGTACTGGCGGGAGCCTGCAATGAGCAGTTCTTC.

Worth noting for this clonotype: A read error may be the cause here, since a much bigger clone is one base away. This sequence joins TRBV5-1 and TRBJ2-7, with a weak D call TRBD1 (6 bases). CDR1 and CDR2 from the germline V gene are SGHRS and YFSETQ. The CDR3 loop spans 14 amino acids. V dropped 0 bases and J dropped 3 bases, with 10 bases sitting between them. The CDR3 DNA reads as TGCGCCAGCAGCTTGGGACGGGGACACTACGAGCAGTACTTC. It codes for CASSLGRGHYEQYF.

Regarding this clonotype: This clone may be a read error of a much larger clone one base away. This CDR3 fails to terminate in the conserved phenylalanine or tryptophan, so it likely reflects a read error. The chain has TRBV5-1 and TRBJ2-3; 10 positions match TRBD2. The V and J ends lost 0 bases and 5 bases, in that order; junction bases with no gene match: 6. There are 16 residues in the CDR3. Germline assignment: CDR1 SGHRS and CDR2 YFSETQ. Written as DNA, the CDR3 is TGCGCCAGCAGCTTGGGGCTAGCGGGAGTAGGAGATACGCAGTATTCT. This encodes CASSLGLAGVGDTQYS.

In the case of this clonotype: The CDR3 carries no conserved terminal phenylalanine or tryptophan, so it likely arises from a read error. The V call is TRBV11-3, the J call TRBJ2-1, with TRBD2 identical over 7 bases. This CDR3 has 16 amino acids. CDR1 SGHNT and CDR2 YENEEA come from the germline V gene. The CDR3 DNA sequence: TGCGCCAACAGCTACGCCAGCGGGGCACAGTACAATGAGCAGTTCTCC. Translating it yields CANSYASGAQYNEQFS.

Comments on this clonotype: One base away lies a much larger clone, so this may be a sequencing read error. The rearrangement links TRBV4-1 to TRBJ2-2, with D maybe TRBD2 (6 bases). Germline V CDR1 and CDR2: MGHRA, YSYEKL. V was shortened by 2 bases and J by 3 bases, with 13 bases between the two germline ends. The CDR3 contains 16 residues. CDR3: CASSQPGDGYTGELFF. DNA for the CDR3: TGCGCCAGCAGCCAACCGGGGGACGGGTACACCGGGGAGCTGTTTTTT.

Note on this clonotype: An end of the junction does not agree with germline; a read error may underlie this. The chain uses TRBV11-3 and TRBJ2-7, with D perhaps given as TRBD1 or TRBD2 (5 bases each). Germline values: CDR1 SGHNT, CDR2 YENEEA. CDR3 length: 14 amino acids. The CDR3: CASSPDRGTYELYF. The CDR3, as DNA: TGTGCCAGCAGCCCGGATAGAGGGACCTACGAGCTGTACTTC.

A note on this clonotype: The junction differs from germline at one of its ends, possibly a read error. The chain is built from TRBV10-1 and TRBJ2-7, with unresolved D. Germline assignment: CDR1 WNHNN and CDR2 SYGVQD (reference sequence). The CDR3 covers 13 residues. This CDR3 reads CASSESPTYERYF. CDR3 sequence (DNA): TGCGCCAGCAGTGAGTCTCCGACTTACGAGCGGTACTTC.

Points on this clonotype: A junction boundary mismatches the germline segment, possibly from a read error. The chain carries TRBV14 and TRBJ2-7, with 9 positions matching TRBD1. The V gene's germline CDR1 is SGHDN and CDR2 FVKESK. The length of the CDR3 is 14 residues. For the CDR3, the DNA is TGTGCCAGGAGCCCACAGGGGGCGGCCCACGAGCAATACTTC. It encodes CARSPQGAAHEQYF.

This clonotype was detected ten times or more. V gene TRBV5-6 combines with J gene TRBJ2-3; D remains ambiguous. The CDR3 has 15 residues. Germline V gives CDR1 SGHDT, CDR2 YYEEEE. V dropped 0 bases and J dropped 2 bases, with 10 bases sitting between them. The CDR3 DNA is TGTGCCAGCAGCTTGGTAGGCGATAACACAGATACGCAGTATTTT. Translation: CASSLVGDNTDTQYF.

This clonotype turned up a few times. A read error may explain this, as a much larger clone is one base away. The chain joins TRBV4-2 to TRBJ2-6, with D hard to call. The CDR3 is 16 residues long. V lost 3 bases to trimming and J lost 0 bases, with 9 bases between them. CDR1 and CDR2 from the germline V gene are LGHNA and YNFKEQ. The CDR3 loop reads CASSQVVGSGANVLTF. CDR3 coding DNA: TGTGCCAGCAGCCAGGTTGTGGGCTCTGGGGCCAACGTCCTGACTTTC.

On this clonotype: With a much larger clone just one base away, this may be a read error. This chain uses TRBV6-5 with TRBJ2-1, with 9 bases matching TRBD2. V shed 6 bases, J shed 8 bases, and the junction held 11 bases outside the gene matches. The CDR3 consists of 15 residues. Germline values: CDR1 MNHEY, CDR2 SVGAGI. The CDR3 sequence is CASSKGTSWRDEQFF. For the CDR3, the DNA is TGTGCCAGCAGCAAGGGGACTAGCTGGAGAGATGAGCAGTTCTTC.

Details on this clonotype: A much bigger clone sits one base away, suggesting this may be a read error. The conserved closing phenylalanine or tryptophan is absent in this CDR3, likely reflecting a read error. This chain uses TRBV6-1 with TRBJ2-7; D possibly corresponds to TRBD2 (7 bases). The germline gives CDR1 MNHNS, CDR2 SASEGT. The CDR3 spans 16 residues. V was shortened by 10 bases and J by 4 bases, with 26 bases between the two germline ends. Written as DNA, the CDR3 is TGTGCCACCATCCGGGGGGCCTCCTCGGTTAGTTACGAGCAGTACATC. Protein product: CATIRGASSVSYEQYI.

The chain is built from TRBV11-2 and TRBJ2-5, with a possible D match to TRBD2 (6 bases). CDR1 and CDR2 (germline): SGHAT, FQNNGV. The CDR3 spans 15 residues. The ends were cut back, 5 bases at V and 5 bases at J, with 18 bases in the middle. CDR3: CASSPELFGSETQYF. The CDR3 DNA reads as TGTGCCAGCAGCCCTGAGCTGTTCGGGAGTGAGACCCAGTACTTC.

With regard to this clonotype: This sequence may be a read error, since a much larger clone differs from it by one base. This sequence joins TRBV6-5 and TRBJ1-1; possibly TRBD1 for D (5 bases). The CDR3 is 14 residues long. Germline loops: CDR1 MNHEY, CDR2 SVGAGI. CDR3 sequence: CAGRPGYWGTEALF. The DNA for the CDR3 is TGTGCCGGCAGGCCCGGGTATTGGGGCACTGAAGCTCTCTTT.

This clonotype was seen at least ten times. The V and J genes are TRBV10-1 and TRBJ2-3, with a possible D match to TRBD2 (6 bases). Trimming removed 6 bases from V and 0 bases from J, with 13 bases in between. CDR3 length: 15 residues. In germline, CDR1 is WNHNN, CDR2 SYGVQD (reference sequence). In nucleotides, the CDR3 is TGCGCCAGCAGCTCCGGGACTCGTAGCACAGATACGCAGTATTTT. Protein: CASSSGTRSTDTQYF.

On this clonotype itself: A much larger clone lies one base from this, so it may be a read error. V is TRBV29-1 and J is TRBJ2-3, with TRBD1 identical over 9 bases. There are 14 residues in the CDR3. Germline CDR1 is SQVTM and CDR2 is ANQGSEA. CDR3 amino acids: CSVVGQGRTDMQYF. In nucleotides, the CDR3 is TGCAGCGTTGTGGGACAGGGACGCACAGATATGCAGTATTTT.

The sample holds one count of this clonotype. The chain has TRBV11-2 and TRBJ1-2, with unresolved D. Germline CDR1 reads SGHAT; CDR2 reads FQNNGV. There are 16 residues in the CDR3. Trimming shortened V by 4 bases and J by 2 bases, and 17 bases separated the two germline ends. The DNA of the CDR3 is TGTGCCAGCAGCTCCCGCAGGACGCTAGTAAACTATGGCTACACCTTC. This encodes CASSSRRTLVNYGYTF.

This clonotype appeared many times. The CDR3 region is CASSWTGTSGGETQYF. In nucleotides, the CDR3 is TGTGCCAGCAGTTGGACAGGGACTAGCGGGGGGGAGACCCAGTACTTC. The chain carries TRBV6-5 and TRBJ2-5; TRBD2 aligns across 15 bases. This CDR3 comprises 16 residues. The V segment lost 4 bases and the J segment 5 bases; nucleotides outside the gene matches: 5. In germline, CDR1 is MNHEY, CDR2 SVGAGI.

This clonotype was observed many times. The CDR3 DNA reads as TGTGCCATCGGGGGGAGAAGAGGCACAGATACGCAGTATTTT. Residues: CAIGGRRGTDTQYF. The chain uses TRBV10-3 and TRBJ2-3, with TRBD2 as a possible D gene (6 bases). The CDR3 length is 14 residues. Trimming removed 8 bases from V and 1 base from J, with 13 bases in between. Germline V gene sequence: CDR1 ENHRY, CDR2 SYGVKD.

The V and J genes are TRBV20-1 and TRBJ1-1, with D hard to call. The germline CDR1 and CDR2 sequences are DFQATT and SNEGSKA (reference sequence). This CDR3 comprises 14 residues. The germline V and J ends were trimmed by 1 base and 8 bases, with 17 bases remaining between them. CDR3 DNA: TGCAGTGCTAGAGTACAAAGTGGCCGAACGGAAGCTTTCTTT. Translating gives CSARVQSGRTEAFF.

V is TRBV4-2 and J is TRBJ2-6, with 9 bases identical to TRBD1. The CDR3 is made up of 21 amino acids. J lost 3 bases, V lost 0 bases, and 15 bases had no gene match. Germline V gene sequence: CDR1 LGHNA, CDR2 YNFKEQ. CDR3 in amino acids: CASSQDWLGGTGQFGANVLTF. The CDR3 DNA reads as TGTGCCAGCAGCCAAGACTGGCTTGGGGGGACAGGGCAATTTGGGGCCAACGTCCTGACTTTC.

As concerns this clonotype: A much larger clonotype is one base distant, so this may be a read error. This chain joins TRBV30 and TRBJ1-1, with D perhaps matching TRBD1 (5 bases). Trimming took off 3 bases at V and 5 bases at J, with 7 bases between the two ends. The germline gives CDR1 GTSNPN, CDR2 SVGIG (reference sequence). CDR3 length: 11 amino acids. The CDR3 loop reads CAWSTGTEAFF. The DNA of the CDR3 is TGTGCCTGGAGCACAGGAACTGAAGCTTTCTTT.